The 31 T cell receptor beta chains presented below share a single source sample, sequenced in a study of shared clonotypes between healthy human individuals. TCRdb keeps only in-frame clones here, not all; method: immunoSEQ multiplex PCR. The repertoire includes 2,100,000 or so clones, nearly 97% of them detected once, and around 0.13% sits in the top ten. Sample: naive CD4+ T cells sorted from blood. Documented subset: CD45RA+ positively selected. These TCRs come from a man between 18 and 35 years old in good health.

This chain connects TRBV5-4 to TRBJ2-7, with TRBD1 matching 7 bases. The germline V gene has CDR1 SGHNT and CDR2 YYREEE (reference sequence). V lost 3 bases and J lost 2; bases outside the gene matches: 11. The CDR3 sequence is 16 residues long. The chain's CDR3 is CASSSATGTVPYEQYF. Written as DNA, the CDR3 is TGTGCCAGCAGCTCCGCGACGGGGACAGTTCCCTACGAGCAGTACTTC.

The V call is TRBV18, the J call TRBJ2-5; no definite D call. The CDR3 is 13 residues long. Looked up from germline, CDR1 is KGHSH and CDR2 is LQKENI. Trimming removed 2 bases from V and 3 bases from J, with 7 bases in between. The CDR3 sequence is CASSPITEETQYF. The CDR3 coding sequence is TGTGCCAGCTCACCAATCACAGAAGAGACCCAGTACTTC. The whole variable domain, remainder taken from reference TRBV18 and TRBJ2-5, is NAGVMQNPRHLVRRRGQEARLRCSPMKGHSHVYWYRQLPEEGLKFMVYLQKENIIDESGMPKERFSAEFPKEGPSILRIQQVVRGDSAAYFCASSPITEETQYFGPGTRLLVL.

The chain links TRBV5-6 to TRBJ1-1; a weak D match, TRBD1 (6 bases). Trimming removed 6 bases from V and 4 bases from J, with 16 bases in between. Germline CDR1 is SGHDT and CDR2 is YYEEEE. The CDR3 extends over 14 amino acids. CDR3 sequence: CASILGGATTEAFF. CDR3 in DNA: TGTGCCAGCATCTTAGGGGGGGCGACCACTGAAGCTTTCTTT.

The genes are TRBV6-1 and TRBJ1-6; TRBD1 matches at 11 bases. CDR1 MNHNS and CDR2 SASEGT come from the germline V gene. V was clipped by 2 bases and J by 10 bases; unmatched bases: 4. This CDR3 is 15 amino acids long. CDR3 sequence: CASSESGTGGSPLHF. In DNA form, the CDR3 reads TGTGCCAGCAGTGAATCCGGGACAGGGGGATCACCCCTCCACTTT.

The chain carries TRBV11-2 and TRBJ1-1, with D possibly being TRBD1 (6 bases). This CDR3 spans 14 amino acids. Trimming took 1 base from V and 7 from J, leaving 13 bases between them. Germline V gene data show CDR1 as SGHAT and CDR2 as FQNNGV. The CDR3 here is CASSLGPGAGEAFF. DNA of the CDR3: TGTGCCAGCAGCTTAGGCCCGGGGGCTGGTGAAGCTTTCTTT.

The rearrangement joins TRBV19 to TRBJ2-2; no clear D gene. This CDR3 comprises 14 residues. Germline assignment: CDR1 LNHDA and CDR2 SQIVND (reference sequence). Trimming left V 7 bases short and J 0 bases short, with 9 bases between. Written as DNA, the CDR3 is TGTGCCAGTAATGGCAAAACGAACACCGGGGAGCTGTTTTTT. The encoded protein is CASNGKTNTGELFF.

Comment on this clone: Other nucleotide sequences in the sample specify the same CDR3. The CDR3 DNA reads as TGTGCCAGCAGCCCCGGTGGCAATCAGCCCCAGCATTTT. Its protein product is CASSPGGNQPQHF. The chain links TRBV11-2 to TRBJ1-5; D ambiguous. The CDR3 consists of 13 residues. Germline values: CDR1 SGHAT, CDR2 FQNNGV. V was trimmed by 5 bases and J by 2 bases, leaving 7 bases between them.

The chain uses TRBV5-4 and TRBJ1-6, with TRBD1 matching over 7 bases. The CDR3 is 15 amino acids. V was pared by 6 bases and J by 5 bases, with 8 bases of the junction left unmatched. Germline assignment: CDR1 SGHNT and CDR2 YYREEE (reference sequence). The CDR3 DNA sequence: TGTGCCAGCACAAGAACCGGGACAGATAATTCACCCCTCCACTTT. This sequence encodes CASTRTGTDNSPLHF.

The CDR3 DNA reads as TGTGCCAGCAGTCGACTGGCCGCCACAGATACGCAGTATTTT. Protein sequence: CASSRLAATDTQYF. The J gene is TRBJ2-3, the V gene TRBV13; D call uncertain. The CDR3 loop spans 14 amino acids. V shed 6 bases and J shed 2 bases, with 12 bases lying between them. CDR1 and CDR2 (germline): PRHDT, FYEKMQ (reference sequence).

The CDR3 region has the DNA TGTGCCAGCAGTTTATCAGGCGCGAGGAACACTGAAGCTTTCTTT. Its translation is CASSLSGARNTEAFF. V and J are TRBV27 and TRBJ1-1; D is uncertain. The germline V gene has CDR1 MNHEY and CDR2 SMNVEV (reference sequence). Trimming stripped 0 bases from V and 1 base from J, with 9 bases between. CDR3 length: 15 amino acids.

As for this clone: Other DNA sequences in the sample encode the same CDR3. The chain links TRBV5-1 to TRBJ2-7, with no clear D. This CDR3 is built from 13 residues. CDR1 is SGHRS and CDR2 is YFSETQ in the germline V gene. Between the trimmed V and J ends, which lost 0 bases and 2 bases, there was a span of 6 bases. For the CDR3, the DNA is TGCGCCAGCAGCTTGGGGCTTACCTACGAGCAGTACTTC. As protein: CASSLGLTYEQYF.

The rearrangement uses TRBV28 and TRBJ1-1; 10 bases map to TRBD1. V trimming: 2 bases; J trimming: 1 base; junction bases outside the gene matches: 1. Germline V lookup: CDR1 MDHEN, CDR2 SYDVKM. This CDR3 spans 15 amino acids. CDR3 region: CASSLGDRGNTEAFF. The CDR3 bases are TGTGCCAGCAGTTTAGGGGACAGGGGGAACACTGAAGCTTTCTTT.

The count of this clone is one. The V call is TRBV5-4, the J call TRBJ1-1, with D tentatively TRBD1 (5 bases). The ends were cut back, 4 bases at V and 5 bases at J, with 9 bases in the middle. The CDR3 is 12 amino acids. Per the germline V gene, CDR1 is SGHNT and CDR2 is YYREEE (reference sequence). DNA for the CDR3: TGTGCCAGCAGCACAGGATTTACTGAAGCTTTCTTT. Encoded protein: CASSTGFTEAFF.

This chain connects TRBV7-9 to TRBJ2-1, with 13 bases matching TRBD2. CDR1 is SEHNR and CDR2 is FQNEAQ in the germline V gene (reference sequence). Germline trimming cut 5 bases from V and 8 bases from J; bases unmatched to any gene: 6. The CDR3 spans 15 residues. The CDR3 DNA reads TGTGCCAGCAGCATAGGACTAGCGGGGGCTGATGAGCAGTTCTTC. The encoded protein is CASSIGLAGADEQFF.

This sequence joins TRBV11-2 and TRBJ2-3, with D unclear. The CDR3 has 17 residues. Germline V gene sequence: CDR1 SGHAT, CDR2 FQNNGV. Trimming stripped 1 base from V and 0 bases from J, with 14 bases between. The CDR3 bases are TGTGCCAGCAGCTTAGCTCCTGGGATCGTTAGCACAGATACGCAGTATTTT. Amino acid sequence: CASSLAPGIVSTDTQYF.

This sequence joins TRBV18 and TRBJ2-7; the D is unclear. Germline CDR1 reads KGHSH; CDR2 reads LQKENI. V shed 3 bases and J shed 0 bases, with 18 bases lying between them. The CDR3 has 17 residues. CDR3: CASSPGSRALSSYEQYF. The CDR3 nucleotides are TGTGCCAGCTCACCGGGTAGCCGGGCGCTGAGCTCCTACGAGCAGTACTTC.

This rearrangement joins TRBV7-9 to TRBJ1-1; D is unclear. The V gene lost 5 bases and the J gene lost 4 bases, with 11 bases spanning the gap. The CDR3 extends over 13 amino acids. CDR1 and CDR2 from the germline V gene are SEHNR and FQNEAQ (reference sequence). The CDR3 loop reads CASSPFWGTEAFF. CDR3 DNA sequence: TGTGCCAGCAGCCCGTTCTGGGGCACTGAAGCTTTCTTT.

The gene calls are TRBV19 and TRBJ1-1, with D perhaps TRBD1 (5 bases). Trimming removed 3 bases at V and 5 bases at J, with 16 bases between. This CDR3 is built from 15 residues. CDR1 LNHDA and CDR2 SQIVND come from the germline V gene (reference sequence). The CDR3 bases are TGTGCCAGTAGTATTACGGGTTGGGGGGGGACTGAAGCTTTCTTT. This sequence encodes CASSITGWGGTEAFF. The variable domain in full, completed from reference TRBV19 and TRBJ1-1, reads DGGITQSPKYLFRKEGQNVTLSCEQNLNHDAMYWYRQDPGQGLRLIYYSQIVNDFQKGDIAEGYSVSREKKESFPLTVTSAQKNPTAFYLCASSITGWGGTEAFFGQGTRLTVV.

Comments on this clone: The same CDR3 can be traced to other DNA sequences in this sample. The chain is built from TRBV28 and TRBJ1-5; D gene uncertain. Trimming stripped 2 bases from V and 5 bases from J, with 4 bases between. CDR3 size: 12 residues. CDR1 and CDR2 (germline): MDHEN, SYDVKM. The CDR3 region has the DNA TGTGCCAGCAGTTTAAGTTATCAGCCCCAGCATTTT. It translates to CASSLSYQPQHF.

A remark on this clone: Different DNA sequences within this sample yield the same CDR3. This chain joins TRBV6-6 and TRBJ1-1; D unclear. The germline CDR1 and CDR2 sequences are MNHNY and SVGAGI (reference sequence). The CDR3 loop spans 14 amino acids. Trimming cost V 1 base and J 0 bases, with 6 bases left between them. The CDR3 is CASSYLELNTEAFF. The DNA of the CDR3 is TGTGCCAGCAGTTACTTGGAGTTGAACACTGAAGCTTTCTTT.

DNA for the CDR3: TGTGCCAGCAGCCCCGGGAACGCCTACGAGCAGTACTTC. As protein: CASSPGNAYEQYF. This rearrangement joins TRBV5-4 to TRBJ2-7; possibly TRBD2 for D (5 bases). Per germline, CDR1 SGHNT and CDR2 YYREEE (reference sequence). The CDR3 has 13 residues. V dropped 4 bases and J dropped 2 bases, with 10 bases sitting between them.

CDR3 coding DNA: TGTGCCAGCAGCTTCCCCAGGGATAGCTATGGCTACACCTTC. Protein: CASSFPRDSYGYTF. The chain joins TRBV7-9 to TRBJ1-2; a weak D match, TRBD1 (5 bases). This CDR3 has 14 residues. Germline loops: CDR1 SEHNR, CDR2 FQNEAQ (reference sequence). V dropped 3 bases and J dropped 4 bases, with 12 bases sitting between them.

This chain uses TRBV30 with TRBJ1-1; 7 nucleotides align to TRBD1. This CDR3 comprises 14 residues. V gave up 0 bases and J gave up 2 bases; unmatched junction bases: 3. CDR1 is GTSNPN and CDR2 is SVGIG in the germline V gene (reference sequence). The CDR3 DNA reads TGTGCCTGGAGTGTACAGGGGATTAACACTGAAGCTTTCTTT. Translation: CAWSVQGINTEAFF.

V and J are TRBV5-1 and TRBJ2-7, with 7 bases fitting TRBD1. Germline V gene sequence: CDR1 SGHRS, CDR2 YFSETQ. There are 16 residues in the CDR3. Trimming removed 0 bases from V and 0 bases from J; junction bases left unmatched: 6. In DNA, the CDR3 is TGCGCCAGCAGCTTGGAAGGGACAGTGAGCTCCTACGAGCAGTACTTC. It is translated as CASSLEGTVSSYEQYF.

Concerning this clone: Other DNA sequences in this specimen translate into the identical CDR3. This chain connects TRBV7-2 to TRBJ2-3, with TRBD2 as a possible D gene (5 bases). The CDR3 extends over 14 amino acids. The V and J ends lost 5 bases and 0 bases respectively, with 9 bases between them. The germline V gene has CDR1 SGHTA and CDR2 FQGNSA. The CDR3 region is CASSLSGSTDTQYF. For the CDR3, the DNA is TGTGCCAGCAGCCTCTCGGGGAGCACAGATACGCAGTATTTT.

V usage is TRBV4-3 and J usage is TRBJ2-3; 10 bases are a match to TRBD2. The CDR3 spans 15 residues. Germline values: CDR1 LGHNA, CDR2 YSLEER. J gave up 1 base and V 5 bases, and 3 bases lay outside the gene matches. DNA of the CDR3: TGCGCCAGCAGCTCCGGGACTAGCGGCACAGATACGCAGTATTTT. Encoded protein: CASSSGTSGTDTQYF.

This clone is a singleton in its sample. The gene calls are TRBV27 and TRBJ2-1; D gene ambiguous. The CDR3 sequence is 14 residues long. Trimming cost V 2 bases and J 5 bases, with 10 bases left between them. Germline V gene sequence: CDR1 MNHEY, CDR2 SMNVEV (reference sequence). Here the CDR3 reads CASSLGPPHNEQFF. CDR3 sequence (DNA): TGTGCCAGCAGTTTAGGGCCACCTCACAATGAGCAGTTCTTC.

This sequence joins TRBV7-9 and TRBJ2-5, with 11 bases aligning to TRBD2. This CDR3 has 17 residues. V gave up 0 bases and J gave up 5 bases; unmatched junction bases: 8. Germline V gene data show CDR1 as SEHNR and CDR2 as FQNEAQ (reference sequence). CDR3 protein: CASSLASLAGGRETQYF. The CDR3 DNA follows: TGTGCCAGCAGCTTAGCGAGCCTAGCGGGAGGTCGGGAGACCCAGTACTTC.

The chain carries TRBV15 and TRBJ2-7, with 7 bases aligning to TRBD1. J was trimmed by 2 bases and V by 1 base; bases with no gene match: 5. This CDR3 is 15 amino acids long. Germline-derived CDR1 and CDR2 are LNHNV and YYDKDF (reference sequence). The CDR3 bases are TGTGCCACCAGCAGAGGGGTGACAGGGCCCTACGAGCAGTACTTC. It specifies CATSRGVTGPYEQYF.

V gene TRBV14 combines with J gene TRBJ2-1; 8 bases line up with TRBD1. Germline CDR1 and CDR2: SGHDN and FVKESK. V lost 5 bases to trimming and J lost 3 bases; unmatched junction nucleotides: 6. The CDR3 spans 15 residues. As DNA, the CDR3 is TGTGCCAGCAGCTCCGGGACAGGCAACTACAATGAGCAGTTCTTC. Translated, it gives CASSSGTGNYNEQFF.

The V gene is TRBV28, the J gene TRBJ2-3, with 11 bases aligning to TRBD2. CDR3 length: 17 amino acids. The germline V gene has CDR1 MDHEN and CDR2 SYDVKM. Trimming removed 6 bases from V and 3 bases from J; junction bases left unmatched: 11. The CDR3 region is CASSLTGLAGGTDTQYF. The CDR3 coding sequence is TGTGCCAGCAGCTTAACGGGTCTAGCGGGAGGTACAGATACGCAGTATTTT.